The entry below describes one TCR beta chain. Germline CDR1 is SGHRS and CDR2 is YFSETQ. Trimming took off 4 bases at V and 0 bases at J, with 23 bases between the two ends. The CDR3 spans 19 residues. This sample was taken from a study of blood T cell repertoires in COVID-19. Profiled with immunoSEQ multiplex PCR; TCRdb holds only in-frame clones, not every one. The table has 400,000 to 450,000 clones, 80% to 90% seen once. The TCR was taken from a man younger than 40 who had recovered from COVID-19. This sequence joins TRBV5-1 and TRBJ2-1; D unresolved. The sequenced sample consisted of PBMCs or T cells enriched from blood (not recorded which). For the CDR3, the DNA is TGCGCCAGCAGCAAGGAGCAGCGTCGTGCCCTGAGCTCCTACAATGAGCAGTTCTTC. Residues: CASSKEQRRALSSYNEQFF.